The clone carrying this T cell receptor beta chain was seen repeatedly, ten times or more. Its antigen is not known. TCRdb processed the reads anew with MiXCR; each CDR3 protein has one entry. This table has about 180,000 distinct CDR3 sequences, 14% appearing once. This CDR3 has 12 residues. Deletions cut 9 bases from V and 0 bases from J, with 7 bases between. This sample was included in a study of T cell repertoires in cytomegalovirus infection. Background on the study: Through public TCR beta signatures, both CMV infection and matching HLA type were indicated.

The study's findings and limits: CMV-specific TCR beta clonotypes restricted by HLA-C dominated the ex vivo response.

The chain carries TRBV12-3 or TRBV12-4 and TRBJ2-3; D not certain. The sequenced sample was PBMCs. This receptor was taken from a human donor in good health (CMV status not recorded). Some clones in this sample may be carry-over from other donors' samples. The DNA for the CDR3 is TGTGCCAGTTCCGAGAGCACAGATACGCAGTATTTT. Its translation: CASSESTDTQYF.